This TCR beta chain stems from a study of T cells expressing NK-cell markers. CDR3 length: 16 amino acids. Each CDR3 protein gets one entry in TCRdb, which reprocessed the 5' RACE reads and gives no DNA. Across 440,000 or so distinct CDR3 sequences, the top ten clones capture approximately 6.8% of the sample. This receptor was identified in a woman aged 18 to 75 in good health. The V and J genes are TRBV21-1 and TRBJ2-1; with no DNA, the TCRdb D assignment of TRBD2 cannot be verified. TRBV21-1 is tagged as a pseudogene. Input material: blood T cells: a sorted CD56 or NKG2C T cell subset, CD4+ or CD8+ T cells, or bulk PBMC T cells (not recorded which). Here the CDR3 reads CASYDRSSGRPNEQFF.